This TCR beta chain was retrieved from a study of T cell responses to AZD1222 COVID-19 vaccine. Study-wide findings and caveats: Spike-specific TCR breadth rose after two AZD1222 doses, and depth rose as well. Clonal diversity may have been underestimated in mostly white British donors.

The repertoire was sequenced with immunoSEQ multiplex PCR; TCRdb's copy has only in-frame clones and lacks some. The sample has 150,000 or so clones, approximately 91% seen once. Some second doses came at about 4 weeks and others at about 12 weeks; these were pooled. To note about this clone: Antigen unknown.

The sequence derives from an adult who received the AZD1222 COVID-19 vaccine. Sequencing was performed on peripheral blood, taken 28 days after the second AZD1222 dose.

CDR3: CASSLLSGSSYEQYF. The DNA of the CDR3 is TGTGCCAGCAGCTTACTCTCGGGCAGTAGCTACGAGCAGTACTTC. The rearrangement links TRBV6-6 to TRBJ2-7; D remains ambiguous. This CDR3 spans 15 amino acids. V was shortened by 6 bases and J by 3 bases, with 18 bases between the two germline ends. Germline V CDR1 and CDR2: MNHNY, SVGAGI (reference sequence).